Sequencing of this T cell receptor (beta chain) was carried out in a study of blood T cells in healthy people across ages. Through a sample-barcoded 5' primer and a J-beta primer mix, a second PCR was run for roughly 6 to 12 cycles. A 12-random-nucleotide template-switch adaptor tagged each cDNA molecule. TCRdb redid the calling of the 5' RACE reads with MiXCR, one entry per CDR3 protein. This table has more than 500,000 distinct CDR3 sequences, about 29% appearing once. This clonotype was observed a few times. Per germline, CDR1 SEHNR and CDR2 FQNEAQ (reference sequence). This CDR3 comprises 17 residues. Germline trimming cut 2 bases from V and 4 bases from J; bases unmatched to any gene: 7. Samples had at least 7 million PBMCs isolated from them. Extracted total RNA amounted to at least 6 micrograms for each sample. The same sample was also studied in work on T cells of mothers and their children.

Sequencing was done on a sample of blood. This TCR was recovered from a boy aged 2 to 10 in good health. The chain has TRBV7-9 and TRBJ1-4; 10 nucleotides agree with TRBD1. CDR3: CASSLPDRGHDNEKLFF. The CDR3 DNA follows: TGTGCCAGCAGCTTACCTGACAGGGGGCATGATAATGAAAAACTGTTTTTT. Full variable domain (rest looked up from reference TRBV7-9 and TRBJ1-4): DTGVSQNPRHKITKRGQNVTFRCDPISEHNRLYWYRQTLGQGPEFLTYFQNEAQLEKSRLLSDRFSAERPKGSFSTLEIQRTEQGDSAMYLCASSLPDRGHDNEKLFFGSGTQLSVL.